The present TCR beta chain was sequenced within a study of response to subunit inactivated influenza vaccine. Overall study findings and caveats: T cells newly recruited by each seasonal influenza vaccination are few, the authors suggested.

MiXCR was run by TCRdb on the RT-PCR reads, yielding one entry per CDR3 protein. The repertoire holds about 500,000 distinct CDR3 sequences, about an eighth seen once, with over 10% in the top ten. V gave up 6 bases and J gave up 2 bases; unmatched junction bases: 6. CDR3 size: 14 residues. This clonotype was counted at least ten times. Its matching antigen is unknown. This receptor was identified in a man aged 45-60 years who received an inactivated influenza vaccine. Source: PBMCs from blood, taken about 40 days after vaccination. The chain links TRBV12-3 or TRBV12-4 to TRBJ2-7; 8 bases fit TRBD1. Here the CDR3 DNA reads TGTGCCAGCAGCTCGACAGGGGTGCCCTACGAGCAGTACTTC. Its protein product is CASSSTGVPYEQYF.